Each of the 4 T cell receptor beta chains below was sequenced from the same sample in a study of vaccination and CD4 T cells after COVID-19. These TCRs are of unknown antigen specificity. CD4+ T cells that had been cultured provided DNA sequenced with the Oncomine TCR Beta short-read assay. TCRdb reprocessed the PCR reads via MiXCR and lists one record per CDR3 protein. The sample has 15,000 or so distinct CDR3 sequences, 40% to 65% seen once. Treatment: roughly ten-day PBMC culture with coronavirus spike peptide pools or control peptides (ViraFEST assay). Sequenced material: CD4+ T cells from blood, cultured in vitro. The receptors shown here come from a human donor who had recovered from COVID-19.

The chain employs TRBV30 and TRBJ2-4, with a tentative D call TRBD2 (6 bases). Trimming stripped 0 bases from V and 5 bases from J, with 8 bases between. From germline, CDR1 is GTSNPN and CDR2 SVGIG (reference sequence). CDR3 length equals 13 residues. The CDR3 DNA reads TGTGCCTGGAGTGTCGGGGGACAAAACATTCAGTACTTC. Its translation is CAWSVGGQNIQYF.

The chain combines TRBV12-3 or TRBV12-4 with TRBJ1-2; D is ambiguous. V dropped 4 bases and J dropped 4 bases, with 10 bases sitting between them. The CDR3 loop spans 13 amino acids. This CDR3 reads CASSSLPSYGYTF. The DNA for the CDR3 is TGTGCCAGCAGTTCCCTTCCATCCTATGGCTACACCTTC.

This clonotype was seen a few times. The CDR3 DNA sequence: TGTGCCAGCAGCTTGGGATCCCCCTACAATGAGCAGTTCTTC. Translated: CASSLGSPYNEQFF. The chain links TRBV7-3 to TRBJ2-1; D is ambiguous. Trimming left V 3 bases short and J 2 bases short, with 8 bases between. CDR1 is SGHTA and CDR2 is FQGTGA in the germline V gene. The CDR3 loop spans 14 amino acids.

This chain connects TRBV7-2 to TRBJ1-2; no definite D call. V shed 5 bases and J shed 6 bases, with 10 bases lying between them. This CDR3 is built from 12 residues. Germline loops: CDR1 SGHTA, CDR2 FQGNSA. The CDR3 reads CASSPSSNGYTF. DNA of the CDR3: TGTGCCAGCAGCCCCAGTAGTAATGGCTACACCTTC. The full variable domain, with the rest looked up from reference TRBV7-2 and TRBJ1-2, is GAGVSQSPSNKVTEKGKDVELRCDPISGHTALYWYRQSLGQGLEFLIYFQGNSAPDKSGLPSDRFSAERTGGSVSTLTIQRTQQEDSAVYLCASSPSSNGYTFGSGTRLTVV.